This note documents a single T cell receptor (beta chain) sequence. Its matching antigen is unknown. Data came from immunoSEQ multiplex PCR; TCRdb stores just in-frame clones and leaves some out. This table holds tens of thousands of clones, over 60% found once. The data stem from a study of OX40 agonist ivuxolimab in advanced cancers. General observations from the study: Near-lowest levels of clonal expansion characterized partial responders at 0.1-3.0 mg/kg.

CDR3 length: 11 amino acids. Germline V CDR1 and CDR2: MNHEY, SVGAGI. V dropped 7 bases and J dropped 6 bases, with 9 bases sitting between them. The sequence was collected from an adult with an advanced solid tumor such as melanoma, head and neck, liver or kidney cancer. The specimen was CD4+ or CD8+ T cells sorted from blood, collected in a trial of the OX40 agonist ivuxolimab. The chain couples TRBV6-5 to TRBJ1-1; D is uncertain. CDR3 sequence (DNA): TGTGCCAGCATGAGGGTGTCTGAAGCTTTCTTT. Protein: CASMRVSEAFF.